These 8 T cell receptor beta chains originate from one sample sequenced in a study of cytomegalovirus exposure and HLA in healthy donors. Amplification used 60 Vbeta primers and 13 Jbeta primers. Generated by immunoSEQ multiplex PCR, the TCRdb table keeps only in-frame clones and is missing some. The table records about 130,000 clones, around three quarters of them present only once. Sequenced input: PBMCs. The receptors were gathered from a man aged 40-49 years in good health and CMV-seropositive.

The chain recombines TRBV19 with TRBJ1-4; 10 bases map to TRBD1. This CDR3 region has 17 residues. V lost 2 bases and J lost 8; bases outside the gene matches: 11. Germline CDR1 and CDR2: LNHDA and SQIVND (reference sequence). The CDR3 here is CASSISVGDRGQEKLFF. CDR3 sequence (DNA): TGTGCCAGTAGTATAAGTGTTGGGGACAGGGGTCAAGAAAAACTGTTTTTT.

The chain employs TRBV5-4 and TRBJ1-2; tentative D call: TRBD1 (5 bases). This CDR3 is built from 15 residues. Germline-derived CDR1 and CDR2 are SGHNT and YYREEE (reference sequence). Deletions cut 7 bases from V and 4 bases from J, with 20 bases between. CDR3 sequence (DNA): TGTGCCAGCGCCCCGGCCCTAGGGGATGGCTATGGCTACACCTTC. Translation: CASAPALGDGYGYTF.

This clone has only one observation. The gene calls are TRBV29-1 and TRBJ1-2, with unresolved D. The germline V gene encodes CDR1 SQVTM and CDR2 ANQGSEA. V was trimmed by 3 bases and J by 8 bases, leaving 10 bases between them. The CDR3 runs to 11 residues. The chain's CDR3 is CSVERGDGYTF. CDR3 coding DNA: TGCAGCGTTGAGCGAGGCGACGGCTACACCTTC.

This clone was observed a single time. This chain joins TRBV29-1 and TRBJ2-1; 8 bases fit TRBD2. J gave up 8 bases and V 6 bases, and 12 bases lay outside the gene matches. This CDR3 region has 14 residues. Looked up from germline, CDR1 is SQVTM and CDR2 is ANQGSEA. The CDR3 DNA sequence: TGCAGCGTCGAGGGCGGGAGGATGGTCGATGAGCAGTTCTTC. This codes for CSVEGGRMVDEQFF.

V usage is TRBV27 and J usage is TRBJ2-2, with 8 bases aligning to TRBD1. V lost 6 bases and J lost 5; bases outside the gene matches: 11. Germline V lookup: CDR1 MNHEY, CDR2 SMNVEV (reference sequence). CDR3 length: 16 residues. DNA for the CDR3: TGTGCCAGCAGGACCTCCGGGACAGGCCGAACCGGGGAGCTGTTTTTT. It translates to CASRTSGTGRTGELFF.

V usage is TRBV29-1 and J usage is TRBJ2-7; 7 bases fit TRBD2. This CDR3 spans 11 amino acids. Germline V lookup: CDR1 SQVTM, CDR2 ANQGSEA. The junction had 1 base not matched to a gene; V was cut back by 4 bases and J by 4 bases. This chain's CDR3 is CSVGGGYEQYF. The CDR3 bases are TGCAGCGTTGGGGGGGGGTACGAGCAGTACTTC.

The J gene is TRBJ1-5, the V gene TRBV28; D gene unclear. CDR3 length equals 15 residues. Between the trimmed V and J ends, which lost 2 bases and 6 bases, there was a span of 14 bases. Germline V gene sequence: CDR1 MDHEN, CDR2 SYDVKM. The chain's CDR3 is CASSLTSYRGQPQHF. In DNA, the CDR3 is TGTGCCAGCAGTTTAACCAGTTACCGGGGTCAGCCCCAGCATTTT.

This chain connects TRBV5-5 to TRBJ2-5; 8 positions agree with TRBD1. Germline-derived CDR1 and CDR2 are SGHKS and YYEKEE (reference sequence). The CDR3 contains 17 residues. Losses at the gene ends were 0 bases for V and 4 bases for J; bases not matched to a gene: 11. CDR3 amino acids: CASSLALWQGAGETQYF. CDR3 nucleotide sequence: TGTGCCAGCAGCTTGGCGTTATGGCAGGGGGCTGGAGAGACCCAGTACTTC. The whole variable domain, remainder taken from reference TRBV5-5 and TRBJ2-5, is DAGVTQSPTHLIKTRGQQVTLRCSPISGHKSVSWYQQVLGQGPQFIFQYYEKEERGRGNFPDRFSARQFPNYSSELNVNALLLGDSALYLCASSLALWQGAGETQYFGPGTRLLVL.